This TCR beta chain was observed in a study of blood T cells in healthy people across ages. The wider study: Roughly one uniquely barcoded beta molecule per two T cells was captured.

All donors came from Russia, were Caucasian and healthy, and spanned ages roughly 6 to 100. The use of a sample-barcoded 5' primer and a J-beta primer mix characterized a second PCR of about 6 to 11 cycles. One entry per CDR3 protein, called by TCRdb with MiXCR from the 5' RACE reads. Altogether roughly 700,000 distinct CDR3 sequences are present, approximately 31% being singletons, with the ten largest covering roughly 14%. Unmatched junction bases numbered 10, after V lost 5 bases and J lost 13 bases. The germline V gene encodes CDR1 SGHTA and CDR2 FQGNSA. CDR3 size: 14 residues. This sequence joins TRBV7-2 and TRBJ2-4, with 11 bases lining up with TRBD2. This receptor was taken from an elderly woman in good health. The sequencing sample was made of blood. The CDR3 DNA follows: TGTGCCAGCAGCGTTAGCGGGAGGGCCCAAGAGCAGTACTTC. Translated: CASSVSGRAQEQYF.